This TCR beta chain was sequenced during a study of T cell responses to AZD1222 COVID-19 vaccine. Study results and limitations: It should be noted that donors were predominantly white British and more often female, and clonal diversity was possibly underestimated.

Produced via immunoSEQ multiplex PCR; TCRdb's table is partial and in-frame only. The table records 77,000 or so clones, just over 90% of them present only once. The germline CDR1 and CDR2 sequences are SQVTM and ANQGSEA. CDR3 length: 15 amino acids. The V and J ends lost 4 bases and 2 bases respectively, with 14 bases between them. Concerning this clone: Its antigen is unidentified.

The clonotype comes from an adult in good health. This specimen was peripheral blood, taken on day 0 of MenACWY control vaccination. V gene TRBV29-1 combines with J gene TRBJ1-4; D might be TRBD1 (5 bases). The CDR3, as DNA: TGCAGCGTTGGAAGGGGAGGATCTACTAATGAAAAACTGTTTTTT. Translating it yields CSVGRGGSTNEKLFF.